This TCR beta chain was captured by sequencing in a study of cytomegalovirus exposure and HLA in healthy donors. About this clone: The same CDR3 arises from other DNA sequences in this sample as well.

Researchers ran the PCR with 60 Vbeta and 13 Jbeta primers. Profiled with immunoSEQ multiplex PCR; TCRdb holds only in-frame clones, not every one. The table for this sample gives 70,000 or so clones. This CDR3 has 14 residues. Germline V lookup: CDR1 SNHLY, CDR2 FYNNEI. V was clipped by 2 bases and J by 6 bases, with 14 bases between them. The gene calls are TRBV2 and TRBJ2-7; D perhaps matches TRBD2 (5 bases). Sequences were obtained from PBMCs. This sequence originates from a boy younger than 18 in good health and CMV-seronegative. The CDR3 DNA reads as TGTGCCAGCAGTGAACCCGGGATAAAAGGCGAGCAGTACTTC. This translates into CASSEPGIKGEQYF.